The sequence of this T cell receptor beta chain was determined in a study of post-analysis software for immune sequencing data (dated by TCRdb to the mid-2010s). General notes on the study: Recorded disease courses included relapsing-remitting, secondary progressive and progressive-relapsing multiple sclerosis, with some patients lacking subtype annotation. Patient repertoires were compared against around 10 previously published healthy control repertoires from donors aged about 6 to 26 years. A subset of samples was prepared in parallel using single-end sample barcoding, then pooled and co-amplified after Illumina adapter ligation.

The germline V gene encodes CDR1 DFQATT and CDR2 SNEGSKA (reference sequence). The CDR3 numbers 14 residues from cysteine through phenylalanine. Only CDR3 DNA is held: 42 bases, read in frame from base 1. After removal of 0 bases from V and 11 bases from J, the junction retains 12 bases not matched to a gene. A word on this clonotype: The antigen it binds to is not known. Qualities for individual bases were not recorded, and no much larger clone is one base off.

TCR beta repertoires were profiled from peripheral blood of 10 to 15 young patients with multiple sclerosis to demonstrate the VDJtools post-analysis software. The multiple sclerosis patients were children and adolescents between roughly 6 and 16 years of age. The library relied on PCR. The instrument was an Illumina HiSeq 2500. To reduce PCR and sequencing biases, unique molecular identifiers were incorporated into the TCR beta cDNA libraries. Every 1 to 10 million input T cells yielded around 500,000 cDNA molecules, meaning each molecule approximated one T cell. The same protocol used for the earlier healthy control dataset was applied to prepare and sequence the patient libraries. Samples belonging to the same batch were prepared together, multiplexed and sequenced on a shared HiSeq lane. The authors' analysis ran thus. MIGEC handled the raw barcoded reads, throwing out single-read molecular identifier groups before consensus assembly and CDR3 extraction. Clonotype tables were post-analysed with VDJtools, normalizing diversity by down-sampling all datasets to the smallest sample size. To correct batch-related cross-sample contamination, repertoire overlap clustering matched CDR3 amino acid sequences but not nucleotide sequences. The public reads were run again by TCRdb, first through fastp at Q25 and then through MiXCR, and only productive beta chains were kept. Each record represents a unique CDR3 protein, reported with the most common genes and DNA among its rows. The V and J calls and clone size come from TCRdb's table, not from the authors' own analysis. The sample yields about 430,000 distinct CDR3 sequences; 35% to 45% were counted once. 6.5% to 8% of the sample belongs to the ten largest clones.

Points the paper makes about the study in general: When samples were clustered directly using the F measure, samples prepared in the same batch co-clustered strongly, which prompted a batch-effect correction. The multiple sclerosis patient group was slightly younger than the control group. Multiple sclerosis patients had significantly lower normalized Chao1 diversity than controls, a result that suggests substantial peripheral T-cell clonal expansion. Patients showed significantly higher frequencies than controls for roughly 5 TRBV segments, among them TRBV5-6, TRBV5-1 and TRBV20-1.

The receptor comes from a girl under 10 years old with multiple sclerosis. Input material: blood. Recombination linked TRBV20-1 to TRBJ2-5; TRBD2 aligns with 7 central bases. The CDR3 loop reads CSARDSAGVYVQYF. The bases are TGCAGTGCTAGAGATTCGGCGGGGGTATACGTGCAGTACTTC.